This entry concerns a single TCR beta chain. Germline CDR1 and CDR2: MDHEN and SYDVKM. The V end was cut by 4 bases, the J end by 2 bases, with 19 bases between. The CDR3 sequence is 17 residues long. Sequencing used immunoSEQ multiplex PCR; TCRdb keeps in-frame clones, though not all of them. Here the sample spans about 400,000 clones, around 95% being singletons. This record comes from a study of shared T cell receptors in the human thymus. The chain couples TRBV28 to TRBJ2-3; D might be TRBD2 (6 bases). Sequenced material: thymocytes. This sequence was found in a human donor. CDR3 bases: TGTGCCAGCAGTTCTACCCAATTAGCGGACTTCACAGATACGCAGTATTTT. Amino acid sequence: CASSSTQLADFTDTQYF.